A selection of T cell receptor beta chains follows, all from one sample in a study of T-cell reconstitution after alpha-beta-depleted transplantation in children. A single record per CDR3 protein comes from TCRdb applying MiXCR to the PCR reads. The sample yields roughly 350,000 distinct CDR3 sequences, about 16% seen once. The starting material was PBMCs, mostly from graft donor cells, obtained 360 days after TCRalphabeta/CD19-depleted stem cell transplant. Receptors originate from a male patient aged 2 to 10 who had a stem cell transplant for acute lymphoblastic leukemia, so the T cells may come from the graft donor. Each CDR3 is given with its conserved first and last residue. D genes are given only for firm matches. Some rows have no size entry. The others give once, few or many, or a class for an expanded clone.

DNA: TGTGCCACCAGTGAGGCGGACAGGGAGTGGTCCCAAGAGACCCAGTACTTC
CDR3: CATSEADREWSQETQYF
J: TRBJ2-5
size: few
D: TRBD1
V: TRBV24-1

DNA: TGTGCCACAGGGGGACTGATAGAGGGCAATGAGCAGTTCTTC
CDR3: CATGGLIEGNEQFF
J: TRBJ2-1
size: NA
D: NA
V: TRBV15

DNA: TGTGCCAGCAGTTTAAACCCCGCGCGGGACCAAAACAATGAGCAGTTCTTC
CDR3: CASSLNPARDQNNEQFF
J: TRBJ2-1
size: NA
D: NA
V: TRBV28

DNA: TGCAGCGTTGAAGATCGGCTAGCGGGTTTCTACAATGAGCAGTTCTTC
CDR3: CSVEDRLAGFYNEQFF
J: TRBJ2-1
size: NA
D: TRBD2
V: TRBV29-1

DNA: TGCAGCGTTAAGCGGGAGCCTGGAAACATTCAGTACTTC
CDR3: CSVKREPGNIQYF
J: TRBJ2-4
size: NA
D: TRBD2
V: TRBV29-1

DNA: TGTGCCAGCACCCCGGGGGACAGGGGGCGGGCTAATGAAAAACTGTTTTTT
CDR3: CASTPGDRGRANEKLFF
J: TRBJ1-4
size: NA
D: TRBD1
V: TRBV12-3/TRBV12-4

DNA: TGTGCCAGCAGTCTAACCGGGGCCAACGTCCTGACTTTC
CDR3: CASSLTGANVLTF
J: TRBJ2-6
size: many
D: NA
V: TRBV27

DNA: TGTGCCAGCAGTGAAAACGGGGCCCTGGACACTGAAGCTTTCTTT
CDR3: CASSENGALDTEAFF
J: TRBJ1-1
size: many
D: NA
V: TRBV25-1

DNA: TGCGCCAGCAGCCAAGGACTAGCAGGAGATACGCAGTATTTT
CDR3: CASSQGLAGDTQYF
J: TRBJ2-3
size: few
D: TRBD2
V: TRBV4-3

DNA: TGTGCCAGCAGTTTAAGGAGGGTGGCCTACGAGCAGTACTTC
CDR3: CASSLRRVAYEQYF
J: TRBJ2-7
size: NA
D: NA
V: TRBV12-3/TRBV12-4

DNA: TGTGCCAGCAGTTACCAGCGGAACAGGGGGCGATACGAGCAGTACTTC
CDR3: CASSYQRNRGRYEQYF
J: TRBJ2-7
size: NA
D: TRBD1
V: TRBV6-5

DNA: TGTGCCATCAGTTGGGGGACAGGGCAGGGCTACGAGCAGTACTTC
CDR3: CAISWGTGQGYEQYF
J: TRBJ2-7
size: few
D: TRBD1
V: TRBV10-3

DNA: TGTGCCAGCAACTCATATCCGGGACGAAGCTCCTACGAGCAGTACTTC
CDR3: CASNSYPGRSSYEQYF
J: TRBJ2-7
size: NA
D: NA
V: TRBV6-1

DNA: TGTGCCAGCAGCTTAGAACTTTATGATCAGCCCCAGCATTTT
CDR3: CASSLELYDQPQHF
J: TRBJ1-5
size: NA
D: NA
V: TRBV7-8

DNA: TGTGCCAGCAGTTTTTGGGAAACTAGCGGGAGGGCTAGCTCCTACAATGAGCAGTTCTTC
CDR3: CASSFWETSGRASSYNEQFF
J: TRBJ2-1
size: few
D: TRBD2
V: TRBV27

DNA: TGTGCTAGTGGTTTGGCAGGGATCCAGACCCAGTACTTC
CDR3: CASGLAGIQTQYF
J: TRBJ2-5
size: few
D: NA
V: TRBV12-5

DNA: TGTGCCAGCAGTTGGGGTCTGGCAACCACAGATACGCAGTATTTT
CDR3: CASSWGLATTDTQYF
J: TRBJ2-3
size: few
D: NA
V: TRBV12-3/TRBV12-4

DNA: TGTGCCAGCAGTTTTAGTGAGAACTATGGCTACACCTTC
CDR3: CASSFSENYGYTF
J: TRBJ1-2
size: NA
D: NA
V: TRBV28

DNA: TGTGCCAGCAGCGTAGCGCCGCAGCAAGAGACCCAGTACTTC
CDR3: CASSVAPQQETQYF
J: TRBJ2-5
size: many
D: NA
V: TRBV9

DNA: TGTGCCAGCAGTTTCCCCAGGGCGTCATACAATGAGCAGTTCTTC
CDR3: CASSFPRASYNEQFF
J: TRBJ2-1
size: NA
D: NA
V: TRBV12-3/TRBV12-4

DNA: TGTGCCAGCAGCTTAGTACGGGGAATCCAGTTCTTC
CDR3: CASSLVRGIQFF
J: TRBJ2-1
size: NA
D: NA
V: TRBV7-2

DNA: TGTGCCAGCAGCGTTGGGACAGCCTATCCCTACGAGCAGTACTTC
CDR3: CASSVGTAYPYEQYF
J: TRBJ2-7
size: few
D: TRBD1
V: TRBV5-5

DNA: TGTGCCAGCAGCTTAATCCGGGACAGGGGATCAAAACTGTTTTTT
CDR3: CASSLIRDRGSKLFF
J: TRBJ1-4
size: NA
D: TRBD1
V: TRBV7-6

DNA: TGCAGCGTTGAAAAGGAGGGAGGGTACTACGAGCAGTACTTC
CDR3: CSVEKEGGYYEQYF
J: TRBJ2-7
size: many
D: TRBD2
V: TRBV29-1

DNA: TGCGCCAGCAGTCAATCTTGGACAGGGGGCGCGGGATATGGCTACACCTTC
CDR3: CASSQSWTGGAGYGYTF
J: TRBJ1-2
size: NA
D: TRBD1
V: TRBV23-1

DNA: TGCAGCGTTGGCCAGGGCGGAGCTAACACTGAAGCTTTCTTT
CDR3: CSVGQGGANTEAFF
J: TRBJ1-1
size: few
D: NA
V: TRBV29-1

DNA: TGTGCCAGCAGTTTATTATATCAGGCTGAAGCTTTCTTT
CDR3: CASSLLYQAEAFF
J: TRBJ1-1
size: NA
D: NA
V: TRBV27

DNA: TGTGCCAGCAGTTTGGTCAGGGGGACCCTCTACGAGCAGTACTTC
CDR3: CASSLVRGTLYEQYF
J: TRBJ2-7
size: NA
D: TRBD1
V: TRBV28

DNA: TGTGCCAGCAGACCCGGGACTAGCGTTGTCGGGACCCAGTACTTC
CDR3: CASRPGTSVVGTQYF
J: TRBJ2-5
size: few
D: TRBD2
V: TRBV27

DNA: TGTGCCAGCAGCTTGGACGGACTGAACTATGGCTACACCTTC
CDR3: CASSLDGLNYGYTF
J: TRBJ1-2
size: few
D: NA
V: TRBV7-2

DNA: TGTGCCAGCAGTCCTCAGTCGTTGAACACTGAAGCTTTCTTT
CDR3: CASSPQSLNTEAFF
J: TRBJ1-1
size: NA
D: NA
V: TRBV28

DNA: TGTGCCAGCAGCTGGACAGTCCAATACTACGAGCAGTACTTC
CDR3: CASSWTVQYYEQYF
J: TRBJ2-7
size: NA
D: NA
V: TRBV5-8

DNA: TGTGCCAGCAGCTTAACGGGACGCCCTACGGGGAATGAGCAGTTCTTC
CDR3: CASSLTGRPTGNEQFF
J: TRBJ2-1
size: few
D: NA
V: TRBV7-3

DNA: TGTGCCAGCAGTTTACGCGGGATAGATATAATTGGCACAGATACGCAGTATTTT
CDR3: CASSLRGIDIIGTDTQYF
J: TRBJ2-3
size: many
D: NA
V: TRBV27

DNA: TGTGCCAGCAGCTTAGAGATCCTTGGGGAGACCCAGTACTTC
CDR3: CASSLEILGETQYF
J: TRBJ2-5
size: once
D: NA
V: TRBV7-6

DNA: TGTGCCAGCTCAGCCGACCTGAGGGGCGAGCAGTACTTC
CDR3: CASSADLRGEQYF
J: TRBJ2-7
size: few
D: NA
V: TRBV18

DNA: TGTGCCAGCAGCTTAGTCGACAGGGTTAGTGAAAAACTGTTTTTT
CDR3: CASSLVDRVSEKLFF
J: TRBJ1-4
size: NA
D: TRBD1
V: TRBV11-2

DNA: TGTGCCAGCAGTCGCCTTGGGGGTGGGAACACCGGGGAGCTGTTTTTT
CDR3: CASSRLGGGNTGELFF
J: TRBJ2-2
size: NA
D: NA
V: TRBV2

DNA: TGCAGTGCTAGAAAATGGGGACCGACTCGGGATGAGCAGTTCTTC
CDR3: CSARKWGPTRDEQFF
J: TRBJ2-1
size: few
D: NA
V: TRBV20-1

DNA: TGTGCCAGCAGCTACCTGACTAGCGTCTACGAGCAGTACTTC
CDR3: CASSYLTSVYEQYF
J: TRBJ2-7
size: few
D: TRBD2
V: TRBV6-5

DNA: TGTGCCTGGACAAATAGCCGGGCGCAGTATTTT
CDR3: CAWTNSRAQYF
J: TRBJ2-3
size: few
D: NA
V: TRBV30

DNA: TGCGCCAGCAGCTTGGAGGATATCACAGATACGCAGTATTTT
CDR3: CASSLEDITDTQYF
J: TRBJ2-3
size: NA
D: NA
V: TRBV5-1

DNA: TGCGCCAGCAGCTTGGCGCGGCTAGCGGACGAGCAGTACTTC
CDR3: CASSLARLADEQYF
J: TRBJ2-7
size: few
D: TRBD2
V: TRBV5-1

DNA: TGTGCCATCAGCCAGAACAGGGTCGTGGCTGGGGCCAACGTCCTGACTTTC
CDR3: CAISQNRVVAGANVLTF
J: TRBJ2-6
size: NA
D: NA
V: TRBV10-3

DNA: TGTGCCAGCAGGGGGAACAGGGGGCCGGGGGTGAACACTGAAGCTTTCTTT
CDR3: CASRGNRGPGVNTEAFF
J: TRBJ1-1
size: NA
D: TRBD1
V: TRBV28